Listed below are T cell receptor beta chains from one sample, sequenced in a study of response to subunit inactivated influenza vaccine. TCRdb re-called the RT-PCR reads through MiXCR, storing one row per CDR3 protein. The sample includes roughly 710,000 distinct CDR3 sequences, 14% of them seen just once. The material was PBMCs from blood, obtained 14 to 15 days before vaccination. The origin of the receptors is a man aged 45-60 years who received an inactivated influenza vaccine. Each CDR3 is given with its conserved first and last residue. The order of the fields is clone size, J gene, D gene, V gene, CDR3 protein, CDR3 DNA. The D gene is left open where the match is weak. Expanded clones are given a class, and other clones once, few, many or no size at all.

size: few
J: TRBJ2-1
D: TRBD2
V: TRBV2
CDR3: CASTLGLAGFGRVNEQFF
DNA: TGTGCCAGCACTCTGGGACTAGCGGGATTTGGCCGTGTCAATGAGCAGTTCTTC

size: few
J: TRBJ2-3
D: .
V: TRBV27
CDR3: CASGLRTTDTQYF
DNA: TGTGCCAGCGGCTTACGAACCACAGATACGCAGTATTTT

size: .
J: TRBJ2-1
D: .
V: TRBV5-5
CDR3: CASSTTVSSYNEQFF
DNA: TGTGCCAGCAGCACGACAGTCAGCTCCTACAATGAGCAGTTCTTC

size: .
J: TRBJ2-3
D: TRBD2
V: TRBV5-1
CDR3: CASSPLAGGLRDTQYF
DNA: TGCGCCAGCAGCCCACTAGCGGGGGGGCTCAGAGATACGCAGTATTTT

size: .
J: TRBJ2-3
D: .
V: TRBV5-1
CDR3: CASSLDGSDTDTQYF
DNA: TGCGCCAGCAGCTTGGATGGGTCCGACACAGATACGCAGTATTTT

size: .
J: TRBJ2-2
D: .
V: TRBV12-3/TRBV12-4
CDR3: CASTPSGSATGELFF
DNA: TGTGCCAGCACCCCCTCGGGGTCCGCGACCGGGGAGCTGTTTTTT

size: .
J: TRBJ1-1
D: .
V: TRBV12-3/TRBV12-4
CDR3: CASSLDFGVSAEAFF
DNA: TGTGCCAGCAGTTTAGATTTCGGGGTTTCCGCTGAAGCTTTCTTT

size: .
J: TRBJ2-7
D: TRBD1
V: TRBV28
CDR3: CASSFRPGTAYEQYF
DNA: TGTGCCAGCAGTTTTCGCCCCGGGACAGCGTACGAGCAGTACTTC

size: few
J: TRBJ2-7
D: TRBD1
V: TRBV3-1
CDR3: CASSQVGTFRGHSYEQYF
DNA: TGTGCCAGCAGCCAAGTGGGAACGTTCAGGGGGCATTCCTACGAGCAGTACTTC

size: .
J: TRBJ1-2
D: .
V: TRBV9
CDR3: CASSVAQTDGYTF
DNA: TGTGCCAGCAGCGTAGCTCAAACGGACGGCTACACCTTC

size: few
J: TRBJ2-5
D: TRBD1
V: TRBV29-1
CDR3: CSVETVRGRIQETQYF
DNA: TGCAGCGTTGAAACGGTCAGGGGGCGAATCCAAGAGACCCAGTACTTC

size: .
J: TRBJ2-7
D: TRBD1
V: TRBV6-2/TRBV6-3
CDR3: CASNKQGSYEQYF
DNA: TGTGCCAGCAACAAACAGGGGTCCTACGAGCAGTACTTC

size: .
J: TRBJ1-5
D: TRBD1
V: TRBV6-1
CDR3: CASSRLPGGQPQHF
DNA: TGTGCCAGCAGCCGTCTTCCAGGGGGCCAGCCCCAGCATTTT

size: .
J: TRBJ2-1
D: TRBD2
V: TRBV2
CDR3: CASGSGRSNEQFF
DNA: TGTGCCAGCGGGAGCGGGAGAAGTAATGAGCAGTTCTTC

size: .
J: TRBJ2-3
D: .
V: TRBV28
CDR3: CASSLPQSGLRWVDTQYF
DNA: TGTGCCAGCAGTTTACCACAGTCAGGGTTGAGATGGGTTGATACGCAGTATTTT

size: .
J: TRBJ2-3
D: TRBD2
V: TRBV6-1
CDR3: CASSRISGVRDTQYF
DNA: TGTGCCAGCAGTCGCATTAGCGGGGTTAGAGATACGCAGTATTTT

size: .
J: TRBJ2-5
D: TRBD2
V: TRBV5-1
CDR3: CASSTGTSKETQYF
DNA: TGCGCCAGCAGCACCGGGACTAGCAAGGAGACCCAGTACTTC

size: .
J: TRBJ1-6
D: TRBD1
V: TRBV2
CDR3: CASGRDRGDSPLHF
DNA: TGTGCCAGCGGACGGGACAGGGGGGATTCACCCCTCCACTTT

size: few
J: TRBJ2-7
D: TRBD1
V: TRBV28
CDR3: CASGGTGEAYEQYF
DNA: TGTGCCAGCGGGGGGACAGGGGAGGCGTACGAGCAGTACTTC

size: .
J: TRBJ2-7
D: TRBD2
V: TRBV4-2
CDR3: CASSPLLAGAVYEQYF
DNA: TGTGCCAGCAGCCCCCTCCTAGCGGGGGCCGTCTACGAGCAGTACTTC